These T cell receptor beta chains were read from a single sample in a study of blood T cell repertoires in COVID-19. Some clones are missing from TCRdb's copy, which holds only in-frame ones; the method was immunoSEQ multiplex PCR. The repertoire holds roughly 200,000 clones, with roughly four fifths as singletons. The sequenced sample consisted of PBMCs or T cells enriched from blood (not recorded which). These receptors came from a man aged 35-49 years who had recovered from COVID-19. CDR3s include the opening cysteine and the closing phenylalanine or tryptophan. D genes are given only for firm matches. Clone sizes are given selectively: once, few, many, or a class where the clone is expanded.

>TRBV6-6|NA|TRBJ1-6|TRBD1
CASRNQKGANSPLHF
TGTGCCAGCAGGAATCAAAAGGGGGCTAATTCACCCCTCCACTTT
>TRBV24-1|NA|TRBJ2-5|TRBD2
CATSGTSGDQETQYF
TGTGCCACCAGTGGGACTAGCGGGGATCAAGAGACCCAGTACTTC
>TRBV19|NA|TRBJ1-5|NA
CATHQYSNQPQHF
TGTGCCACCCATCAGTATAGCAATCAGCCCCAGCATTTT
>TRBV3-1/TRBV3-2|once|TRBJ2-7|NA
CASSQDPKYEQYF
TGTGCCAGCAGCCAAGATCCTAAATACGAGCAGTACTTC
>TRBV6-6|once|TRBJ2-1|NA
CASSRTGNPYNEQFF
TGTGCCAGCAGCCGAACAGGAAATCCCTACAATGAGCAGTTCTTC
>TRBV27|NA|TRBJ2-1|NA
CASSFATIGNEQFF
TGTGCCAGCAGTTTTGCCACTATTGGGAATGAGCAGTTCTTC
>TRBV5-4|NA|TRBJ2-1|TRBD2
CAWTSGSLNEQFF
TGTGCCTGGACTAGCGGGAGTTTGAATGAGCAGTTCTTC
>TRBV19|once|TRBJ1-5|NA
CASSSQGYSNQPQHF
TGTGCCAGTAGTAGCCAGGGTTATAGCAATCAGCCCCAGCATTTT
>TRBV6-2/TRBV6-3|NA|TRBJ1-1|TRBD1
CASSYGRNRGLEAFF
TGTGCCAGCAGTTACGGTCGGAACAGGGGGCTTGAAGCTTTCTTT
>TRBV4-2|NA|TRBJ1-1|NA
CASSQTGTSTEAFF
TGTGCCAGCAGCCAAACCGGGACAAGCACTGAAGCTTTCTTT
>TRBV7-2|NA|TRBJ2-2|NA
CASSWPTSYPGELFF
TGTGCCAGCAGCTGGCCAACTAGTTACCCCGGGGAGCTGTTTTTT
>TRBV4-3|NA|TRBJ1-2|NA
CASSQGGGSYGYTF
TGCGCCAGCAGCCAAGGGGGAGGGTCCTATGGCTACACCTTC
>TRBV7-2|few|TRBJ1-2|NA
CASSLVGSRPPPYGYTF
TGTGCCAGCAGCTTAGTCGGCAGCAGGCCCCCCCCCTATGGCTACACCTTC
>TRBV27|NA|TRBJ1-3|TRBD1
CASSLLAGQSTIYF
TGTGCCAGCAGTTTATTGGCGGGACAGAGCACCATATATTTT
>TRBV6-1|NA|TRBJ1-3|NA
CASSEGGTAGNTIYF
TGTGCCAGCAGTGAAGGGGGCACGGCTGGAAACACCATATATTTT
>TRBV5-4|NA|TRBJ2-3|NA
CASSLPTDTDTQYF
TGTGCCAGCAGCTTGCCTACAGACACAGATACGCAGTATTTT
>TRBV5-1|few|TRBJ1-1|NA
CASSLPGTPEAFF
TGCGCCAGCAGCTTGCCGGGAACCCCTGAAGCTTTCTTT
>TRBV5-6|NA|TRBJ2-3|TRBD2
CASSLSREGADTQYF
TGTGCCAGCAGCTTGTCGCGGGAGGGGGCAGATACGCAGTATTTT
>TRBV5-6|NA|TRBJ1-2|NA
CASSPGSYGYTF
TGTGCCAGCAGCCCAGGGTCTTATGGCTACACCTTC
>TRBV2|few|TRBJ2-2|TRBD2
CASSTTSGEPTGELFF
TGTGCCAGCAGTACGACTAGCGGGGAGCCCACCGGGGAGCTGTTTTTT
>TRBV6-1|NA|TRBJ1-6|NA
CASSEWEGTNSPLHF
TGTGCCAGCAGTGAATGGGAGGGAACTAATTCACCCCTCCACTTT
>TRBV7-9|few|TRBJ2-2|NA
CASSPPLSGELFF
TGTGCCAGCAGCCCCCCTCTTTCCGGGGAGCTGTTTTTT
>TRBV9|NA|TRBJ1-5|NA
CASSSDWNQPQHF
TGTGCCAGCAGCTCGGACTGGAATCAGCCCCAGCATTTT
>TRBV7-3|NA|TRBJ2-5|TRBD1
CASSSTGGEETQYF
TGTGCCAGCAGCTCGACAGGGGGCGAGGAGACCCAGTACTTC